One and the same sample provided the 22 T cell receptor beta chains below, sequenced in a study of Graves' ophthalmopathy and Graves' hyperthyroidism. RNA served as the template for amplifying TCR beta CDR3 regions. Scientists carried out first-round RT-PCR using HTBI primers and then a second-round multiplex PCR. TCRdb processed the multiplex PCR reads anew with MiXCR; each CDR3 protein has one entry. Of 340,000 or so distinct CDR3 sequences in the sample, 15% to 20% were seen once. The sample taken for sequencing was peripheral blood. These receptors were taken from an adult man with Graves' ophthalmopathy.

This clonotype was seen at least ten times. The chain couples TRBV12-5 to TRBJ1-5, with D possibly TRBD1 on 5 matching bases. V lost 5 bases and J lost 5, with 10 bases in between. Germline V gene data show CDR1 as LGHNT and CDR2 as FRNRAP. The CDR3 has 13 residues. The CDR3 DNA is TGTGCTAGTGGTAGCGAAGGGGATCAGCCCCAGCATTTT. Its translation is CASGSEGDQPQHF.

Many counts were recorded for this clonotype. The CDR3 coding sequence is TGTGCCAGCAGCTTAGATTGGGGGGATGAGACCCAGTACTTC. It is translated as CASSLDWGDETQYF. V usage is TRBV11-2 and J usage is TRBJ2-5, with D possibly being TRBD2 (6 bases). V gave up 0 bases and J gave up 5 bases, with 10 bases separating them. The germline V gene encodes CDR1 SGHAT and CDR2 FQNNGV. This CDR3 has 14 residues.

The J gene is TRBJ2-7, the V gene TRBV3-1; the D gene is possibly TRBD2 (5 bases). The CDR3 runs 15 residues. V was trimmed by 4 bases and J by 0 bases, leaving 13 bases between them. Germline-derived CDR1 and CDR2 are LGHDT and YNNKEL (reference sequence). The CDR3: CASSRSGRSSYEQYF. CDR3 bases: TGTGCCAGCAGCCGAAGCGGTCGAAGCTCCTACGAGCAGTACTTC.

There are many counts of this clonotype. The rearrangement uses TRBV2 and TRBJ2-3; TRBD2 agrees at 11 bases. Unmatched junction bases numbered 10, after V lost 7 bases and J lost 4 bases. This CDR3 region has 16 residues. Germline CDR1 reads SNHLY; CDR2 reads FYNNEI. The CDR3 sequence: CASTPLLAGDPDTQYF. The DNA for the CDR3 is TGTGCCAGCACTCCCTTACTAGCGGGGGATCCAGATACGCAGTATTTT.

This clonotype was seen at least ten times. V usage is TRBV19 and J usage is TRBJ1-2; TRBD1 might be the D (5 bases). V lost 5 bases and J lost 0, with 10 bases in between. CDR1 and CDR2 from the germline V gene are LNHDA and SQIVND (reference sequence). The CDR3 has 14 residues. The CDR3 sequence is CASSRQPPNYGYTF. For the CDR3, the DNA is TGTGCCAGTAGTCGACAGCCCCCTAACTATGGCTACACCTTC.

This clonotype was counted many times. The V call is TRBV15, the J call TRBJ1-3; 7 bases are a match to TRBD1. J lost 7 bases, V lost 0 bases, and 6 bases had no gene match. The CDR3 is 15 amino acids. In germline, CDR1 is LNHNV, CDR2 YYDKDF (reference sequence). The CDR3 DNA reads as TGTGCCACCAGCAGAGATTTAGGGGGCGCGAACACCATATATTTT. Translation: CATSRDLGGANTIYF.

Many counts were recorded for this clonotype. The V call is TRBV7-9, the J call TRBJ1-1; D is undetermined. This CDR3 comprises 12 residues. Germline CDR1 SEHNR, CDR2 FQNEAQ (reference sequence). Trimming removed 5 bases at V and 3 bases at J, with 7 bases between. CDR3: CASSPRYTEAFF. Written as DNA, the CDR3 is TGTGCCAGCAGCCCCCGCTACACTGAAGCTTTCTTT.

This clonotype was seen ten or more times. V and J are TRBV6-1 and TRBJ2-7; 11 nucleotides align to TRBD2. The CDR3 extends over 18 amino acids. Germline-derived CDR1 and CDR2 are MNHNS and SASEGT. The V and J ends lost 0 bases and 2 bases, in that order; junction bases with no gene match: 9. CDR3 bases: TGTGCCAGCAGTGAAGCGAGCCCTTCTAGCGGGAGGCCCTACGAGCAGTACTTC. Translating it yields CASSEASPSSGRPYEQYF.

This clonotype appeared many times. The V and J genes are TRBV12-3 or TRBV12-4 and TRBJ2-5; possibly TRBD1 or TRBD2 for D (7 bases each). The CDR3 runs to 15 residues. V dropped 5 bases and J dropped 5 bases, with 18 bases sitting between them. The CDR3 DNA reads as TGTGCCAGCAGTCTTACCGGGACAGCGGGGGAGACCCAGTACTTC. The encoded protein is CASSLTGTAGETQYF.

This clonotype was counted ten times or more. V is TRBV18 and J is TRBJ1-1; TRBD1 matches 9 bases. J was trimmed by 10 bases and V by 3 bases; bases with no gene match: 3. Germline CDR1 KGHSH, CDR2 LQKENI. The CDR3 has 12 amino acids. Here the CDR3 DNA reads TGTGCCAGCTCACCGAACAGGGGGCCAGCTTTCTTT. Translating gives CASSPNRGPAFF.

A few counts support this clonotype. The chain is built from TRBV18 and TRBJ2-7; 7 bases are a match to TRBD1. Germline CDR1 reads KGHSH; CDR2 reads LQKENI. The CDR3 covers 15 residues. The junction had 9 bases not matched to a gene; V was cut back by 3 bases and J by 4 bases. The CDR3 DNA sequence: TGTGCCAGCTCACCCCGACCGGGACAGACTTACGAGCAGTACTTC. The encoded protein is CASSPRPGQTYEQYF.

In its sample, this clonotype was seen many times. This chain joins TRBV4-1 and TRBJ2-7; the match to TRBD1 covers 7 bases. In germline, CDR1 is MGHRA, CDR2 YSYEKL. This CDR3 is built from 15 residues. Germline trimming cut 4 bases from V and 2 bases from J; bases unmatched to any gene: 8. The CDR3: CASSRTRDRTYEQYF. The CDR3 DNA follows: TGCGCCAGCAGCCGAACCCGGGACAGAACCTACGAGCAGTACTTC.

This clonotype appeared many times. This sequence joins TRBV20-1 and TRBJ2-7; the match to TRBD1 covers 7 bases. Germline V gives CDR1 DFQATT, CDR2 SNEGSKA (reference sequence). With V trimmed by 1 base and J by 0 bases, 9 bases remained unmatched. The CDR3 has 16 amino acids. CDR3 coding DNA: TGCAGTGCTAGAGCATTATTCGGACAGGTCTCCTACGAGCAGTACTTC. Its translation: CSARALFGQVSYEQYF.

The V gene is TRBV30, the J gene TRBJ1-6; D is unclear. The CDR3 contains 15 residues. Germline lookup yields CDR1 GTSNPN and CDR2 SVGIG (reference sequence). The V end was cut by 2 bases, the J end by 1 base, with 9 bases between. CDR3 in DNA: TGTGCCTGGAGTAAAGGGAGATCCTATAATTCACCCCTCCACTTT. Its translation is CAWSKGRSYNSPLHF.

The table lists this clonotype with many counts. The chain joins TRBV4-2 to TRBJ2-5; D uncertain. CDR3 size: 15 residues. Trimming left V 1 base short and J 2 bases short, with 11 bases between. Germline CDR1 LGHNA, CDR2 YNFKEQ. The CDR3 region is CASSQGVGRQETQYF. CDR3 nucleotide sequence: TGTGCCAGCAGCCAAGGGGTTGGCAGGCAAGAGACCCAGTACTTC.

This clonotype was seen repeatedly, ten times or more. The chain employs TRBV20-1 and TRBJ2-5; a possible D gene is TRBD1 (6 bases). CDR3 size: 13 residues. The germline gives CDR1 DFQATT, CDR2 SNEGSKA (reference sequence). V lost 3 bases and J 7 bases, leaving 15 bases between the germline ends. CDR3 DNA sequence: TGCAGTGCTAGCGGACAGCCAAGGGGGACCCAGTACTTC. As protein: CSASGQPRGTQYF.

Many counts were recorded for this clonotype. This chain links TRBV6-1 with TRBJ2-5, with 8 bases lining up with TRBD2. The CDR3 is 13 amino acids. From germline, CDR1 is MNHNS and CDR2 SASEGT. The trim removed 8 bases at V and 4 bases at J, leaving 6 bases unmatched. The CDR3, as DNA: TGTGCCAGCGGACTAGCTGTTGGAGAGACCCAGTACTTC. This gives the protein CASGLAVGETQYF.

This clonotype was detected many times. This chain links TRBV14 with TRBJ2-5; unclear D gene. The CDR3 spans 15 residues. Germline values: CDR1 SGHDN, CDR2 FVKESK. V was clipped by 0 bases and J by 1 base, with 9 bases between them. CDR3 bases: TGTGCCAGCAGCCAAGATGCCATTTCCCAAGAGACCCAGTACTTC. Encoded protein: CASSQDAISQETQYF.

This clonotype was detected many times. The chain carries TRBV19 and TRBJ2-5; D possibly uses TRBD1 or TRBD2 (5 bases each). Trimming shortened V by 4 bases and J by 1 base, and 10 bases separated the two germline ends. The CDR3 runs to 14 residues. Germline CDR1 reads LNHDA; CDR2 reads SQIVND (reference sequence). CDR3 DNA sequence: TGTGCCAGTAGTAGGATAGGGACCCAAGAGACCCAGTACTTC. Protein: CASSRIGTQETQYF.

In this sample, this clonotype turned up many times. An end of the junction differs from the germline gene, which may be a read error. CDR3 nucleotides: TGTGCCAGCAGCCGACCCCCGGGTAGCTCCCACGAGCAGTACTTC. Protein sequence: CASSRPPGSSHEQYF. The chain is built from TRBV6-1 and TRBJ2-7; D call uncertain. The CDR3 covers 15 residues. Germline-derived CDR1 and CDR2 are MNHNS and SASEGT.

The rearrangement links TRBV19 to TRBJ2-7; 10 bases agree with TRBD1. After removal of 5 bases from V and 2 bases from J, the junction contained 9 bases not matched to a gene. This CDR3 has 16 amino acids. CDR1 and CDR2 (germline): LNHDA, SQIVND (reference sequence). CDR3 protein: CASSARDRGTPYEQYF. In nucleotides, the CDR3 is TGTGCCAGTAGTGCACGGGACAGGGGAACACCCTACGAGCAGTACTTC.

This clonotype was found many times. The chain has TRBV7-2 and TRBJ2-2, with a weak D call TRBD2 (6 bases). Trimming left V 5 bases short and J 7 bases short, with 17 bases between. Germline lookup yields CDR1 SGHTA and CDR2 FQGNSA. The CDR3 is 15 residues long. The CDR3 reads CASSQSGLRVGELFF. The CDR3 DNA reads TGTGCCAGCAGCCAGAGCGGGCTCCGGGTCGGGGAGCTGTTTTTT.